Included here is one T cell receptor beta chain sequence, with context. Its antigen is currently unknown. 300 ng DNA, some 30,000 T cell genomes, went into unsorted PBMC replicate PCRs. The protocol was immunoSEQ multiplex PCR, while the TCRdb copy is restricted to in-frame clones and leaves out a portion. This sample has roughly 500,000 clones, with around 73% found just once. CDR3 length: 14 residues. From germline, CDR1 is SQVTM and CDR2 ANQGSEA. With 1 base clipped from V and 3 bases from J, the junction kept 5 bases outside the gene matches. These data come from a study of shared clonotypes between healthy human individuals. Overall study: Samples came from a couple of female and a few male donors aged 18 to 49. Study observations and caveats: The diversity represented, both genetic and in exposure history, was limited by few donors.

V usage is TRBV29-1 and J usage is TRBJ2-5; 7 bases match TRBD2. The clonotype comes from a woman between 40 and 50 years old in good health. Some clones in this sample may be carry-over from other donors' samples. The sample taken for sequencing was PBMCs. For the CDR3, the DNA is TGCAGCGTTGAAGGGGGGAGGGCCGAAGAGACCCAGTACTTC. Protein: CSVEGGRAEETQYF.